The source of this T cell receptor (beta chain) is a study of post-analysis software for immune sequencing data. Study at large: Clinical courses comprised relapsing-remitting, secondary progressive and progressive-relapsing multiple sclerosis.

A word on this clonotype: No antigen is known for it.

The CDR3 totals 11 residues. V lost 3 bases to trimming and J lost 11 bases; unmatched junction nucleotides: 2. Germline V gene data show CDR1 as SGHTA and CDR2 as FQGNSA. Study observations and caveats: Controls showed significantly higher normalized Chao1 diversity than did multiple sclerosis patients. In patients, about five TRBV segments were more frequent than in controls, with TRBV5-6, TRBV5-1 and TRBV20-1 among them.

Every TCR beta cDNA library bore unique molecular identifiers. With 1 to 10 million T cells as the source, some 510,000 cDNA molecules resulted. TCRdb re-called the PCR reads through MiXCR, storing one row per CDR3 protein. The sample comprises approximately 730,000 distinct CDR3 sequences, 25% to 30% of which are singletons, and roughly 0.54% rests with the top ten. Sequenced material: blood. The chain recombines TRBV7-2 with TRBJ2-3; 7 bases are shared with TRBD2. The TCR comes from a girl between 5 and 17 years old with multiple sclerosis. The CDR3 DNA follows: TGTGCCAGCAGCTTCGGGACTATGCAGTATTTT. This sequence encodes CASSFGTMQYF.